Listed here are 25 T cell receptor beta chains from one sample, sequenced in a study of Ad26.COV2.S vaccination and SARS-CoV-2 variants. The table came from immunoSEQ multiplex PCR; TCRdb's copy has only in-frame clones and leaves some out. The repertoire holds hundreds of thousands of clones, with more than 70% as singletons. The sample's treatment: around 19 received Ad26.COV2.S at low or high dose, single or two shots; several received placebo; per-sample allocation not given. The study sampled participants on day 63 after the first vaccine or placebo injection. This material consisted of peripheral blood, taken in a trial of Ad26.COV2.S vaccine versus placebo. The receptors were gathered from a person between 18 and 65 years old who received the Ad26.COV2.S COVID-19 vaccine or a placebo.

The genes are TRBV7-9 and TRBJ1-3; D is possibly TRBD1 (5 bases). The CDR3 has 14 residues. CDR1 SEHNR and CDR2 FQNEAQ come from the germline V gene (reference sequence). V shed 4 bases and J shed 8 bases, with 15 bases lying between them. In DNA form, the CDR3 reads TGTGCCAGCAGCTCACGAGGGGCTTTAGACACCATATATTTT. This gives the protein CASSSRGALDTIYF. Complete variable domain (other parts from reference TRBV7-9 and TRBJ1-3): DTGVSQNPRHKITKRGQNVTFRCDPISEHNRLYWYRQTLGQGPEFLTYFQNEAQLEKSRLLSDRFSAERPKGSFSTLEIQRTEQGDSAMYLCASSSRGALDTIYFGEGSWLTVV.

The chain joins TRBV7-2 to TRBJ2-3; D gene uncertain. V was clipped by 0 bases and J by 0 bases, with 7 bases between them. Germline values: CDR1 SGHTA, CDR2 FQGNSA. CDR3 size: 15 residues. CDR3 DNA: TGTGCCAGCAGCTTAGCCCCAGGCAGCACAGATACGCAGTATTTT. This encodes CASSLAPGSTDTQYF.

The chain couples TRBV4-1 to TRBJ2-1; 11 bases are a match to TRBD2. CDR3 length equals 19 residues. Unmatched junction bases numbered 12, after V lost 3 bases and J lost 2 bases. CDR1 MGHRA and CDR2 YSYEKL come from the germline V gene. CDR3 sequence (DNA): TGCGCCAGCAGCCAGGCCGGGACTAGCGGAGCAACTCCCTACAATGAGCAGTTCTTC. This codes for CASSQAGTSGATPYNEQFF.

V is TRBV2 and J is TRBJ2-2; D is tentatively TRBD1 or TRBD2 (6 bases each). Germline V CDR1 and CDR2: SNHLY, FYNNEI. The CDR3 sequence is 14 residues long. V gave up 8 bases and J gave up 4 bases, with 14 bases separating them. The CDR3 protein is CASGGTRSTGELFF. CDR3 DNA: TGTGCCAGCGGAGGGACAAGATCCACCGGGGAGCTGTTTTTT. The entire variable domain, with the rest obtained from reference TRBV2 and TRBJ2-2, is as follows: EPEVTQTPSHQVTQMGQEVILRCVPISNHLYFYWYRQILGQKVEFLVSFYNNEISEKSEIFDDQFSVERPDGSNFTLKIRSTKLEDSAMYFCASGGTRSTGELFFGEGSRLTVL.

The rearrangement links TRBV5-6 to TRBJ2-3; no definite D call. Per germline, CDR1 SGHDT and CDR2 YYEEEE. Between the trimmed V and J ends, which lost 0 bases and 5 bases, there was a span of 13 bases. CDR3 length: 15 residues. This CDR3 is CASSLVRVTGDTQYF. CDR3 in DNA: TGTGCCAGCAGCTTGGTTAGGGTAACGGGAGATACGCAGTATTTT.

This rearrangement joins TRBV6-6 to TRBJ2-3; no clear D. Deletions cut 0 bases from V and 4 bases from J, with 8 bases between. CDR1 and CDR2 (germline): MNHNY, SVGAGI (reference sequence). The CDR3 is 14 amino acids. In DNA, the CDR3 is TGTGCCAGCAGTTACTCCCCCAAGTCAGATACGCAGTATTTT. Translating it yields CASSYSPKSDTQYF.

The J gene is TRBJ2-1, the V gene TRBV5-1; 7 bases line up with TRBD1. Germline V gives CDR1 SGHRS, CDR2 YFSETQ. J was trimmed by 5 bases and V by 6 bases; bases with no gene match: 11. CDR3 size: 15 residues. The CDR3 protein is CASTNPGQSNNEQFF. The CDR3 region has the DNA TGCGCCAGCACAAATCCGGGACAGTCGAACAATGAGCAGTTCTTC. The full variable domain, its missing parts supplied by reference TRBV5-1 and TRBJ2-1, is KAGVTQTPRYLIKTRGQQVTLSCSPISGHRSVSWYQQTPGQGLQFLFEYFSETQRNKGNFPGRFSGRQFSNSRSEMNVSTLELGDSALYLCASTNPGQSNNEQFFGPGTRLTVL.

This sequence joins TRBV9 and TRBJ2-5, with D perhaps TRBD1 or TRBD2 (6 bases each). V lost 3 bases and J 4 bases, leaving 19 bases between the germline ends. The CDR3 runs to 16 residues. Germline assignment: CDR1 SGDLS and CDR2 YYNGEE. CDR3 loop: CASSAKGGQFVETQYF. The CDR3 DNA follows: TGTGCCAGCAGCGCGAAGGGAGGACAGTTCGTAGAGACCCAGTACTTC.

The chain couples TRBV28 to TRBJ1-1, with a weak D call TRBD1 (5 bases). The CDR3 runs to 13 residues. Per germline, CDR1 MDHEN and CDR2 SYDVKM. The V end was cut by 3 bases, the J end by 4 bases, with 9 bases between. The CDR3 reads CASSFPGATEAFF. The DNA of the CDR3 is TGTGCCAGCAGTTTCCCCGGGGCCACTGAAGCTTTCTTT.

The chain couples TRBV4-2 to TRBJ2-7; 15 nucleotides line up with TRBD2. This CDR3 has 18 residues. Germline V gene sequence: CDR1 LGHNA, CDR2 YNFKEQ. Unmatched junction bases numbered 8, after V lost 1 base and J lost 4 bases. The CDR3 DNA follows: TGTGCCAGCAGCCAAGGAGTCGGGACTAGCGGGAGGACTTACGAGCAGTACTTC. Residues: CASSQGVGTSGRTYEQYF.

This clone was recorded once. The CDR3 protein is CASGLVPTGTDTQYF. CDR3 DNA: TGTGCTAGTGGTTTGGTCCCGACAGGCACAGATACGCAGTATTTT. The rearrangement links TRBV12-5 to TRBJ2-3; tentative D call: TRBD1 (5 bases). Per the germline V gene, CDR1 is LGHNT and CDR2 is FRNRAP. The length of the CDR3 is 15 residues. Trimming shortened V by 0 bases and J by 1 base, and 8 bases separated the two germline ends.

The chain employs TRBV5-1 and TRBJ1-2; 7 bases are shared with TRBD1. Looked up from germline, CDR1 is SGHRS and CDR2 is YFSETQ. The CDR3 contains 16 residues. V shed 0 bases and J 7 bases; nucleotides not matched to a gene: 12. The CDR3 region is CASSLGSQGKKSGYTF. DNA for the CDR3: TGCGCCAGCAGCTTGGGTTCACAGGGGAAGAAGTCTGGCTACACCTTC.

The chain uses TRBV9 and TRBJ2-1, with 8 bases matching TRBD2. The CDR3 runs to 16 residues. Trimming took 0 bases from V and 1 from J; bases not matched to a gene: 3. CDR1 SGDLS and CDR2 YYNGEE come from the germline V gene. This chain's CDR3 is CASSVVAGGSYNEQFF. The CDR3 region has the DNA TGTGCCAGCAGCGTAGTGGCGGGGGGATCCTACAATGAGCAGTTCTTC.

V is TRBV12-5 and J is TRBJ1-1, with no clear D. Deletions cut 4 bases from V and 4 bases from J, with 7 bases between. The length of the CDR3 is 12 residues. The germline CDR1 and CDR2 sequences are LGHNT and FRNRAP. The CDR3 nucleotides are TGTGCTAGTGGTTCCTGGGGCACTGAAGCTTTCTTT. Encoded protein: CASGSWGTEAFF.

V and J are TRBV30 and TRBJ2-7; D is possibly TRBD1 or TRBD2 (6 bases each). This CDR3 has 14 amino acids. V was pared by 2 bases and J by 0 bases, with 11 bases between. The V gene's germline CDR1 is GTSNPN and CDR2 SVGIG (reference sequence). This chain's CDR3 is CAWSLKGGSYEQYF. CDR3 coding DNA: TGTGCCTGGAGTCTTAAGGGGGGCTCCTACGAGCAGTACTTC.

This chain connects TRBV11-2 to TRBJ2-2; 9 bases fit TRBD2. J lost 2 bases, V lost 6 bases, and 7 bases had no gene match. Germline V CDR1 and CDR2: SGHAT, FQNNGV. CDR3 size: 16 residues. The DNA of the CDR3 is TGTGCCAGCAGGGAGAGCGGGGGGAGTAACACCGGGGAGCTGTTTTTT. It codes for CASRESGGSNTGELFF.

The chain has TRBV4-3 and TRBJ1-1; D is undetermined. Trimming took off 0 bases at V and 1 base at J, with 9 bases between the two ends. In germline, CDR1 is LGHNA, CDR2 YSLEER. The CDR3 loop spans 15 amino acids. CDR3 loop: CASSQDEGPNTEAFF. For the CDR3, the DNA is TGCGCCAGCAGCCAAGATGAGGGTCCGAACACTGAAGCTTTCTTT.

The genes are TRBV9 and TRBJ2-3; D is unresolved. Trimming left V 0 bases short and J 2 bases short, with 10 bases between. The CDR3 runs 15 residues. CDR1 and CDR2 from the germline V gene are SGDLS and YYNGEE. As DNA, the CDR3 is TGTGCCAGCAGCGTAGCCAGTCAGATCACAGATACGCAGTATTTT. Its translation: CASSVASQITDTQYF.

The chain is built from TRBV4-2 and TRBJ2-1, with D possibly being TRBD2 (6 bases). Germline V gene sequence: CDR1 LGHNA, CDR2 YNFKEQ. The V end lost 0 bases, the J end lost 0 bases, and 15 bases lay between the germline ends. The CDR3 runs to 18 residues. CDR3 bases: TGTGCCAGCAGCCAAGATCGCCCGGGAGCGAGCTCCTACAATGAGCAGTTCTTC. Its translation is CASSQDRPGASSYNEQFF.

V usage is TRBV19 and J usage is TRBJ2-5; no firm D call. CDR1 is LNHDA and CDR2 is SQIVND in the germline V gene (reference sequence). Trimming stripped 3 bases from V and 1 base from J, with 9 bases between. This CDR3 is built from 14 residues. CDR3 region: CASSIGRIQETQYF. CDR3 bases: TGTGCCAGTAGTATCGGTAGAATCCAAGAGACCCAGTACTTC. Together with reference TRBV19 and TRBJ2-5, the CDR3 gives the full variable domain: DGGITQSPKYLFRKEGQNVTLSCEQNLNHDAMYWYRQDPGQGLRLIYYSQIVNDFQKGDIAEGYSVSREKKESFPLTVTSAQKNPTAFYLCASSIGRIQETQYFGPGTRLLVL.

The chain combines TRBV9 with TRBJ1-2; perhaps TRBD1 as D (5 bases). Trimming cost V 1 base and J 2 bases, with 9 bases left between them. Germline loops: CDR1 SGDLS, CDR2 YYNGEE. The CDR3 is made up of 14 amino acids. This chain's CDR3 is CASSVFAGNYGYTF. The CDR3 nucleotides read TGTGCCAGCAGCGTATTCGCAGGGAACTATGGCTACACCTTC.

The chain uses TRBV19 and TRBJ2-1; 9 bases agree with TRBD1. The trim removed 5 bases at V and 1 base at J, leaving 6 bases unmatched. CDR3 length equals 16 residues. Germline assignment: CDR1 LNHDA and CDR2 SQIVND (reference sequence). CDR3 bases: TGTGCCAGTAGTCGGGGGACAGGGTCGTCCTACAATGAGCAGTTCTTC. The encoded protein is CASSRGTGSSYNEQFF.

In DNA form, the CDR3 reads TGTGCCATCAGTGATCTCGGGACAGGGGGATGGACTGAAGCTTTCTTT. Its translation is CAISDLGTGGWTEAFF. The V gene is TRBV10-3, the J gene TRBJ1-1; 11 nucleotides line up with TRBD1. After removal of 3 bases from V and 5 bases from J, the junction contained 8 bases not matched to a gene. This CDR3 is 16 amino acids long. Germline V gene sequence: CDR1 ENHRY, CDR2 SYGVKD.

The rearrangement links TRBV4-1 to TRBJ2-3, with 7 bases aligning to TRBD1. The germline gives CDR1 MGHRA, CDR2 YSYEKL. J was trimmed by 1 base and V by 4 bases; bases with no gene match: 8. The CDR3 is 16 amino acids. DNA for the CDR3: TGCGCCAGCAGCCTAGGCGTAGACAGGGGCACAGATACGCAGTATTTT. Translation gives CASSLGVDRGTDTQYF.

This clone has only a few counts. CDR3 sequence reads: CASSEGLAGLYEQYF. DNA of the CDR3: TGTGCCAGCAGTGAAGGACTAGCGGGGCTCTACGAGCAGTACTTC. The J gene is TRBJ2-7, the V gene TRBV6-1; 11 bases fit TRBD2. The CDR3 is made up of 15 amino acids. Germline V gene data show CDR1 as MNHNS and CDR2 as SASEGT. With 1 base clipped from V and 3 bases from J, the junction kept 2 bases outside the gene matches.